The clone carrying this TCR beta chain was counted a single time. What it binds is not known. Healthy donors had no documented immune events, such as infections, while sampled. Clones were read by immunoSEQ multiplex PCR, and TCRdb kept only the in-frame ones, dropping some. This repertoire shows about 91,000 clones, 88% found once; its top ten account for approximately 4%. The sample is drawn from a study of identifying expanded T cells in peripheral blood. Overall study results and limits: Roughly 1.2 clones differed between technical replicates, versus about 16 and 19 over time. Across healthy donors, higher total template counts meant significantly greater roughly two-week count variance.

There are 14 residues in the CDR3. Germline V gene lookup returns CDR1 ENHRY and CDR2 SYGVKD. With 3 bases removed from V and 1 base from J, the gap between germline ends came to 6 bases. Specimen: blood. This clonotype was sampled from a person between 18 and 70 years old in good health. This rearrangement joins TRBV10-3 to TRBJ2-2, with unresolved D. The CDR3: CAISDWQNTGELFF. CDR3 in DNA: TGTGCCATCAGTGATTGGCAGAACACCGGGGAGCTGTTTTTT.